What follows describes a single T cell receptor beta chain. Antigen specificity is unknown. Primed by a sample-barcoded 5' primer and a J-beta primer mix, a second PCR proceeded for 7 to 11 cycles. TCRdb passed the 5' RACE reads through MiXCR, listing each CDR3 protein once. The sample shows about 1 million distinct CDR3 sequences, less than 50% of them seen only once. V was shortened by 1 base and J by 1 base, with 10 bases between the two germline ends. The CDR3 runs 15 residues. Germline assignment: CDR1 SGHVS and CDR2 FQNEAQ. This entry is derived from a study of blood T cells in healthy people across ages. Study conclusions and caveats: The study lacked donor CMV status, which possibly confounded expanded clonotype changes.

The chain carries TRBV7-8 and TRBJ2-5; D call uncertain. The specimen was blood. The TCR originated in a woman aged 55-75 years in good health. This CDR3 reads CASSLEGNPQETQYF. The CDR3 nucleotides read TGTGCCAGCAGCTTAGAGGGTAATCCCCAAGAGACCCAGTACTTC.